The 30 T cell receptor beta chains below were found in one sample sequenced in a study of spatial heterogeneity in lung cancer. Time point in this sample: sample taken at primary tumor resection. Unsorted whole RNA from tumor, nontumor lung or frozen PBMC underwent sequencing. TCRdb called the 5' RACE reads again in MiXCR, with one record for every CDR3 protein. The sample includes some 37,000 distinct CDR3 sequences, 6.5% to 9.5% of them seen just once. The sequences come from PBMCs, collected at surgery. Receptors were obtained from a male donor with early-stage non-small cell lung cancer.

In its sample, this clonotype was seen many times. This chain joins TRBV7-9 and TRBJ2-1; 9 positions match TRBD2. Germline-derived CDR1 and CDR2 are SEHNR and FQNEAQ (reference sequence). V shed 4 bases and J 7 bases; nucleotides not matched to a gene: 8. CDR3 size: 15 residues. DNA for the CDR3: TGTGCCAGCAGCTCGGTAGCGGGGGCTTTTAATGAGCAGTTCTTC. This translates into CASSSVAGAFNEQFF.

This clonotype was counted at least ten times. The J gene is TRBJ2-2, the V gene TRBV6-5; D assignment may be TRBD1 or TRBD2 (5 bases each). Germline CDR1 is MNHEY and CDR2 is SVGAGI. The CDR3 totals 14 residues. V lost 10 bases and J lost 1, with 13 bases in between. CDR3 nucleotides: TGTGCCACGGGACGGGAACTGAACACCGGGGAGCTGTTTTTT. Translation gives CATGRELNTGELFF.

Worth noting for this clonotype: This may arise from a read error, as a much more abundant clone is one base away. CDR3 nucleotides: TGTGTCAGCTCGGCCCGTGGGGGGCCCCAGCATTTT. Amino acids: CVSSARGGPQHF. J is TRBJ1-5 and V is TRBV18, with D perhaps matching TRBD1 (5 bases). The CDR3 has 12 amino acids. Germline values: CDR1 KGHSH, CDR2 LQKENI.

This clonotype showed up many times. V gene TRBV28 combines with J gene TRBJ1-6; D not certain. Germline V gene lookup returns CDR1 MDHEN and CDR2 SYDVKM. CDR3 length equals 15 residues. V gave up 2 bases and J gave up 5 bases, with 10 bases separating them. The CDR3 DNA reads as TGTGCCAGCAGTTTACCGGGTTCACATAATTCACCCCTCCACTTT. Translating it yields CASSLPGSHNSPLHF.

To note about this clonotype: Just one base apart from a much larger clone, this may be a read error. J is TRBJ2-3 and V is TRBV29-1; D is unresolved. CDR3 length: 14 amino acids. With 7 bases removed from V and 2 bases from J, the gap between germline ends came to 16 bases. CDR1 and CDR2 (germline): SQVTM, ANQGSEA. CDR3 coding DNA: TGCAGCGCCGGCAGGATAAGGGTCACAGATACGCAGTATTTT. It yields the protein CSAGRIRVTDTQYF.

This clonotype has at least ten counts. The rearrangement links TRBV6-5 to TRBJ1-6, with 7 bases that match TRBD1. V trimming: 6 bases; J trimming: 3 bases; junction bases outside the gene matches: 5. The CDR3 loop spans 15 amino acids. From germline, CDR1 is MNHEY and CDR2 SVGAGI. CDR3 in amino acids: CASRGGGFYNSPLHF. CDR3 coding DNA: TGTGCCAGCAGGGGAGGGGGCTTCTATAATTCACCCCTCCACTTT.

In its sample, this clonotype was seen many times. The rearrangement links TRBV2 to TRBJ2-6; 9 nucleotides agree with TRBD1. Germline-derived CDR1 and CDR2 are SNHLY and FYNNEI. The V segment lost 5 bases and the J segment 1 base; nucleotides outside the gene matches: 12. The CDR3 runs 19 residues. The DNA for the CDR3 is TGTGCCAGCAGTTACCAGCCGGGACAGGGTATTTCTGGGGCCAACGTCCTGACTTTC. It is translated as CASSYQPGQGISGANVLTF.

This clonotype was seen ten or more times. V gene TRBV5-5 combines with J gene TRBJ2-7; either TRBD1 or TRBD2 may fit D (6 bases each). Per the germline V gene, CDR1 is SGHKS and CDR2 is YYEKEE (reference sequence). The CDR3 length is 14 residues. The ends were cut back, 0 bases at V and 7 bases at J, with 14 bases in the middle. The CDR3 DNA reads as TGTGCCAGCAGCTTGGAGGGGGGCCAATTAGAGCAGTACTTC. Its translation is CASSLEGGQLEQYF.

This clonotype was counted many times. CDR3 in DNA: TGTGCCAGCAGTCGCTCCCGGGAGGGGGCCTACGAGCAGTACGTC. Residues: CASSRSREGAYEQYV. J is TRBJ2-7 and V is TRBV28, with 8 bases lining up with TRBD2. From germline, CDR1 is MDHEN and CDR2 SYDVKM. With V trimmed by 5 bases and J by 2 bases, 8 bases remained unmatched. The CDR3 is made up of 15 amino acids.

This clonotype was counted a few times. V usage is TRBV24-1 and J usage is TRBJ2-1; D may be TRBD1 or TRBD2 (5 bases each). V lost 6 bases, J lost 5 bases, and 16 bases lay in between. Per germline, CDR1 KGHDR and CDR2 SFDVKD. This CDR3 is 15 amino acids long. The CDR3 bases are TGTGCCACCAGTCCCACTAGTTCGGGGCACAATGAGCAGTTCTTC. Translating it yields CATSPTSSGHNEQFF.

This clonotype was recorded at least ten times. The rearrangement links TRBV2 to TRBJ2-1; unclear D gene. Trimming shortened V by 3 bases and J by 6 bases, and 9 bases separated the two germline ends. The CDR3 runs 13 residues. CDR1 and CDR2 from the germline V gene are SNHLY and FYNNEI. The CDR3 nucleotides are TGTGCCAGCAGTGACTACCTGGCCAATGAGCAGTTCTTC. Its protein product is CASSDYLANEQFF.

Here the CDR3 reads CASSETRDTEAFF. The CDR3 DNA is TGTGCCAGCAGTGAGACCAGGGACACTGAAGCTTTCTTT. V usage is TRBV6-1 and J usage is TRBJ1-1; tentative D call: TRBD1 (5 bases). Germline CDR1 and CDR2: MNHNS and SASEGT. The CDR3 is 13 residues long. Trimming took off 3 bases at V and 3 bases at J, with 8 bases between the two ends.

The chain links TRBV30 to TRBJ2-2; 11 bases match TRBD2. Trimming cost V 3 bases and J 4 bases; bases outside gene matches: 1. The CDR3 has 14 residues. Germline lookup yields CDR1 GTSNPN and CDR2 SVGIG (reference sequence). The CDR3 DNA reads TGTGCCTGGAGGCTAGCGGGGGGCACCGGGGAGCTGTTTTTT. Its translation: CAWRLAGGTGELFF.

This clonotype came up a few times. The V call is TRBV7-3, the J call TRBJ2-2; 7 positions match TRBD1. The CDR3 covers 14 residues. The junction had 3 bases not matched to a gene; V was cut back by 2 bases and J by 6 bases. Germline V CDR1 and CDR2: SGHTA, FQGTGA. This chain's CDR3 is CASSLHQGAGELFF. CDR3 nucleotide sequence: TGTGCCAGCAGCTTACACCAGGGGGCCGGGGAGCTGTTTTTT.

This clonotype was counted at least ten times. V and J are TRBV2 and TRBJ2-6; 9 bases fit TRBD1. The CDR3 sequence is 17 residues long. Looked up from germline, CDR1 is SNHLY and CDR2 is FYNNEI. Germline trimming cut 6 bases from V and 0 bases from J; bases unmatched to any gene: 6. The CDR3 is CASRRTGASSGANVLTF. The CDR3 DNA reads as TGTGCCAGCAGAAGGACAGGGGCCTCCTCTGGGGCCAACGTCCTGACTTTC.

This clonotype showed up just once. A much larger clonotype is one base distant, so this may be a read error. The V gene is TRBV7-2, the J gene TRBJ2-1; tentative D call: TRBD1 (5 bases). V was clipped by 0 bases and J by 2 bases, with 11 bases between them. This CDR3 comprises 16 residues. The germline gives CDR1 SGHTA, CDR2 FQGNSA. The CDR3 reads CASSLASRVPYNEQFF. CDR3 sequence (DNA): TGTGCCAGCAGCTTAGCGAGCAGGGTCCCCTACAATGAGCAGTTCTTC.

The V call is TRBV29-1, the J call TRBJ2-5; D gene unclear. Trimming took 2 bases from V and 2 from J, leaving 9 bases between them. CDR3 length: 13 residues. Germline V gene sequence: CDR1 SQVTM, CDR2 ANQGSEA. The DNA of the CDR3 is TGCAGCGTTGAAAGGTGGGGACAAGAGACCCAGTACTTC. Protein product: CSVERWGQETQYF.

At least ten counts were recorded for this clonotype. The chain carries TRBV7-9 and TRBJ2-1, with D tentatively TRBD1 (6 bases). V gave up 5 bases and J gave up 7 bases, with 18 bases separating them. This CDR3 region has 15 residues. Germline V gene sequence: CDR1 SEHNR, CDR2 FQNEAQ (reference sequence). CDR3 in amino acids: CASSQPRWGRNEQFF. The CDR3 bases are TGTGCCAGCAGCCAACCACGGTGGGGGCGGAATGAGCAGTTCTTC. Complete variable domain (other parts from reference TRBV7-9 and TRBJ2-1): DTGVSQNPRHKITKRGQNVTFRCDPISEHNRLYWYRQTLGQGPEFLTYFQNEAQLEKSRLLSDRFSAERPKGSFSTLEIQRTEQGDSAMYLCASSQPRWGRNEQFFGPGTRLTVL.

Concerning this clonotype itself: A much larger clone differs from this one at a single base, so this may be a read error. The chain carries TRBV7-8 and TRBJ2-7, with TRBD1 as a possible D gene (6 bases). The germline V gene encodes CDR1 SGHVS and CDR2 FQNEAQ. The CDR3 sequence is 13 residues long. Trimming stripped 8 bases from V and 2 bases from J, with 13 bases between. CDR3 DNA sequence: TGTGCCAGCTCCGACAGGTTGGCCTACGAGCAGTACGTC. This gives the protein CASSDRLAYEQYV.

As to this clonotype: A read error may be the cause here, since a much bigger clone is one base away. The V call is TRBV29-1, the J call TRBJ1-1, with unresolved D. Trimming pared 8 bases from V and 1 base from J, leaving 20 bases between. The CDR3 has 15 residues. CDR1 and CDR2 (germline): SQVTM, ANQGSEA. For the CDR3, the DNA is TGCAGCCACGGGATGGAGGGCCATGGGAACACTGAAGCTTTCTTT. Amino acids: CSHGMEGHGNTEAFF.

V is TRBV6-5 and J is TRBJ2-7; D may be TRBD1 (6 bases). Germline CDR1 is MNHEY and CDR2 is SVGAGI. V gave up 3 bases and J gave up 3 bases, with 12 bases separating them. The CDR3 runs to 14 residues. CDR3 in amino acids: CASSYQGTGYEQYF. The CDR3 DNA follows: TGTGCCAGCAGTTATCAGGGGACCGGCTACGAGCAGTACTTC.

This clonotype was seen many times. The CDR3 loop reads CASSDTGLHNYGYTF. CDR3 DNA: TGTGCCAGCAGCGACACAGGACTACATAACTATGGCTACACCTTC. V gene TRBV9 combines with J gene TRBJ1-2; D is perhaps TRBD1 (5 bases). This CDR3 is 15 amino acids long. CDR1 and CDR2 (germline): SGDLS, YYNGEE. Trimming removed 3 bases from V and 1 base from J, with 13 bases in between.

This clonotype has more than one count but fewer than ten. The chain is built from TRBV7-9 and TRBJ1-1; a possible D gene is TRBD1 (6 bases). V lost 6 bases and J 0 bases, leaving 11 bases between the germline ends. CDR1 is SEHNR, CDR2 FQNEAQ, per germline (reference sequence). The CDR3 contains 14 residues. CDR3 amino acids: CASRQQGMNTEAFF. The CDR3 bases are TGTGCCAGCAGACAACAGGGTATGAACACTGAAGCTTTCTTT.

This clonotype was counted many times. The V call is TRBV20-1, the J call TRBJ2-7; 8 nucleotides align to TRBD1. The V gene end was trimmed by 6 bases and the J gene end by 2 bases; junction bases not matched to a gene: 6. Germline assignment: CDR1 DFQATT and CDR2 SNEGSKA (reference sequence). The CDR3 is 13 amino acids. This CDR3 reads CSARTGPAYEQYF. The CDR3 region has the DNA TGCAGTGCCCGGACAGGGCCTGCCTACGAGCAGTACTTC.

This clonotype was seen repeatedly, ten times or more. V and J are TRBV2 and TRBJ1-1; 7 bases are a match to TRBD1. The CDR3 covers 14 residues. Germline values: CDR1 SNHLY, CDR2 FYNNEI. V shed 7 bases, J shed 2 bases, and the junction held 7 bases outside the gene matches. The CDR3 is CASTGQVGNTEAFF. Here the CDR3 DNA reads TGTGCCAGCACCGGACAGGTTGGAAACACTGAAGCTTTCTTT. The full variable domain, in which reference TRBV2 and TRBJ1-1 provide the parts outside the CDR3, is EPEVTQTPSHQVTQMGQEVILRCVPISNHLYFYWYRQILGQKVEFLVSFYNNEISEKSEIFDDQFSVERPDGSNFTLKIRSTKLEDSAMYFCASTGQVGNTEAFFGQGTRLTVV.

The chain recombines TRBV7-9 with TRBJ1-1; D may be TRBD1 (5 bases). V lost 2 bases and J 6 bases, leaving 7 bases between the germline ends. Germline CDR1 reads SEHNR; CDR2 reads FQNEAQ (reference sequence). The CDR3 loop spans 12 amino acids. The CDR3 here is CASSLRTPEAFF. The CDR3, as DNA: TGTGCCAGCAGCTTAAGGACACCTGAAGCTTTCTTT.

This clonotype was recorded many times. The chain has TRBV10-3 and TRBJ2-1; 9 nucleotides match TRBD1. Trimming at V came to 4 bases and at J to 4 bases, leaving 2 bases not matched to a gene. Per germline, CDR1 ENHRY and CDR2 SYGVKD. The CDR3 loop spans 14 amino acids. CDR3 sequence (DNA): TGTGCCATCAGTGGGACAGGGGAGTACAATGAGCAGTTCTTC. Translated, it gives CAISGTGEYNEQFF.

This clonotype was seen more than once but under ten times. The genes are TRBV20-1 and TRBJ1-2, with a possible D match to TRBD1 (6 bases). V dropped 6 bases and J dropped 5 bases, with 19 bases sitting between them. Germline CDR1 reads DFQATT; CDR2 reads SNEGSKA (reference sequence). The CDR3 is 14 amino acids. The CDR3: CSATTGQSTYGYTF. CDR3 nucleotides: TGCAGTGCCACTACTGGACAGTCAACTTATGGCTACACCTTC.

This clonotype was seen at least ten times. The chain employs TRBV7-2 and TRBJ2-2; 8 nucleotides align to TRBD1. The CDR3 is 16 residues long. CDR1 is SGHTA, CDR2 FQGNSA, per germline. After removal of 3 bases from V and 2 bases from J, the junction contained 5 bases not matched to a gene. The CDR3 loop reads CASSLNRGTNTGELFF. DNA for the CDR3: TGTGCCAGCAGCTTGAACAGGGGGACAAACACCGGGGAGCTGTTTTTT.

The sample holds many counts of this clonotype. The chain combines TRBV12-3 or TRBV12-4 with TRBJ2-1; D is perhaps TRBD1 or TRBD2 (6 bases each). The CDR3 runs to 13 residues. Trimming took off 8 bases at V and 10 bases at J, with 18 bases between the two ends. CDR3 DNA: TGTGCCAGCTCAACCAATAGGGGGGACGAGCAGTTCTTC. Translation gives CASSTNRGDEQFF.